These 31 T cell receptor beta chains were all obtained from the same sample, sequenced in a study of T cells in Graves' hyperthyroidism and ophthalmopathy. RNA transcripts were the template for amplifying TCR beta CDR3 regions. HTBI primers drove first-round RT-PCR of the TCR CDR3. TCRdb re-called the multiplex PCR reads with MiXCR, one entry per CDR3 protein. The data show 300,000 or so distinct CDR3 sequences, roughly 23% seen once. Material: blood. The receptors shown here come from a woman aged 45-60 years with Graves' hyperthyroidism.

This sequence joins TRBV6-1 and TRBJ2-5, with D possibly TRBD1 on 5 matching bases. The germline V and J ends were trimmed by 4 bases and 1 base, with 7 bases remaining between them. The CDR3 consists of 13 residues. Per germline, CDR1 MNHNS and CDR2 SASEGT. The CDR3 reads CASSGTFQETQYF. In DNA, the CDR3 is TGTGCCAGCAGTGGGACATTCCAAGAGACCCAGTACTTC.

The sample holds many counts of this clonotype. The chain uses TRBV10-2 and TRBJ2-1; 11 nucleotides match TRBD2. The V and J ends lost 3 bases and 9 bases, in that order; junction bases with no gene match: 7. The germline V gene has CDR1 WSHSY and CDR2 SAAADI. The CDR3 contains 15 residues. The DNA for the CDR3 is TGCGCCAGCAGTGACCGGACTAGCGGGCGAGTTGAGCAGTTCTTC. Protein product: CASSDRTSGRVEQFF.

The chain joins TRBV18 to TRBJ2-2, with D tentatively TRBD1 or TRBD2 (5 bases each). Germline CDR1 KGHSH, CDR2 LQKENI. CDR3 length: 17 residues. The germline V and J ends were trimmed by 2 bases and 1 base, with 14 bases remaining between them. In nucleotides, the CDR3 is TGTGCCAGCTCACCAACGAGAGAGGGGCTGAACACCGGGGAGCTGTTTTTT. Protein sequence: CASSPTREGLNTGELFF.

With respect to this clonotype: This sequence may be a read error, since a much larger clone differs from it by one base. J is TRBJ2-7 and V is TRBV28, with 7 bases identical to TRBD2. Germline V CDR1 and CDR2: MDHEN, SYDVKM. Trimming cost V 8 bases and J 7 bases; bases outside gene matches: 14. CDR3 length equals 14 residues. CDR3 DNA sequence: TGTGCCAGCGGAGTTTCCTTTCGGGAGGAAGAGCAGTACTTC. It encodes CASGVSFREEEQYF.

The chain uses TRBV3-1 and TRBJ2-1, with no clear D. This CDR3 has 11 amino acids. CDR1 and CDR2 (germline): LGHDT, YNNKEL (reference sequence). V dropped 1 base and J dropped 10 bases, with 5 bases sitting between them. The CDR3 sequence is CASSQGPEQFF. The DNA for the CDR3 is TGTGCCAGCAGCCAAGGACCCGAGCAGTTCTTC.

J is TRBJ2-7 and V is TRBV6-6, with D unresolved. CDR3 length equals 15 residues. The germline gives CDR1 MNHNY, CDR2 SVGAGI (reference sequence). V was pared by 2 bases and J by 0 bases, with 11 bases between. This CDR3 is CASSYGTVSSYEQYF. The CDR3 DNA follows: TGTGCCAGCAGTTACGGCACAGTCTCCTCCTACGAGCAGTACTTC.

As for this clonotype: A much larger clone lies one base from this, so it may be a read error. This chain joins TRBV20-1 and TRBJ2-2; D might be TRBD1 (5 bases). This CDR3 is built from 15 residues. Germline CDR1 DFQATT, CDR2 SNEGSKA (reference sequence). Between the trimmed V and J ends, which lost 1 base and 2 bases, there was a span of 11 bases. This CDR3 reads CSARGPRTNTGELFF. The CDR3, as DNA: TGCAGTGCTAGAGGTCCCAGGACAAACACCGGGGAGCTGTTTTTT.

This clonotype appeared a few times. The V gene is TRBV6-1, the J gene TRBJ2-7; D possibly corresponds to TRBD2 (6 bases). There are 14 residues in the CDR3. Trimming shortened V by 5 bases and J by 4 bases, and 15 bases separated the two germline ends. CDR1 is MNHNS and CDR2 is SASEGT in the germline V gene. In nucleotides, the CDR3 is TGTGCCAGCAGTTTCGCGGGGACTGAGTACGAGCAGTACTTC. Encoded protein: CASSFAGTEYEQYF.

This clonotype occurred many times. This chain joins TRBV3-1 and TRBJ2-5; maybe TRBD2 (7 bases). The CDR3 runs to 15 residues. The germline V gene has CDR1 LGHDT and CDR2 YNNKEL (reference sequence). V was cut by 2 bases and J by 5 bases, with 15 bases left in between. The CDR3, as DNA: TGTGCCAGCAGCCAATACCCGGGGGGCCGGGAGACCCAGTACTTC. Translating it yields CASSQYPGGRETQYF.

This clonotype was counted ten times or more. The rearrangement links TRBV7-3 to TRBJ2-1, with D perhaps TRBD1 (6 bases). CDR3 length equals 15 residues. CDR1 and CDR2 from the germline V gene are SGHTA and FQGTGA. Trimming took off 5 bases at V and 2 bases at J, with 13 bases between the two ends. CDR3 loop: CASSPQGSAYNEQFF. DNA of the CDR3: TGTGCCAGCAGCCCCCAGGGGTCAGCCTACAATGAGCAGTTCTTC.

This clonotype was counted many times. Written as DNA, the CDR3 is TGTGCCAGTAGTAGAACAGGGGATACTGAAGCTTTCTTT. Translation gives CASSRTGDTEAFF. The chain joins TRBV19 to TRBJ1-1; TRBD1 agrees at 7 bases. The V gene's germline CDR1 is LNHDA and CDR2 SQIVND (reference sequence). The CDR3 runs to 13 residues. V lost 4 bases to trimming and J lost 5 bases; unmatched junction nucleotides: 4. Variable domain in full (rest from reference TRBV19 and TRBJ1-1): DGGITQSPKYLFRKEGQNVTLSCEQNLNHDAMYWYRQDPGQGLRLIYYSQIVNDFQKGDIAEGYSVSREKKESFPLTVTSAQKNPTAFYLCASSRTGDTEAFFGQGTRLTVV.

This clonotype was seen at least ten times. The rearrangement uses TRBV28 and TRBJ2-7, with D perhaps assigned TRBD1 or TRBD2 (5 bases each). The CDR3 has 17 amino acids. V was shortened by 3 bases and J by 7 bases, with 25 bases between the two germline ends. Germline assignment: CDR1 MDHEN and CDR2 SYDVKM. CDR3 bases: TGTGCCAGCAGTTTCGAGGGGCCGTTTGGTCGTAGAGTGGAGCAGTACTTC. It codes for CASSFEGPFGRRVEQYF.

This clonotype was recorded a few times. At one end, the junction sequence differs from germline, possibly due to a read error. The rearrangement joins TRBV10-3 to TRBJ2-2; D ambiguous. The germline V gene has CDR1 ENHRY and CDR2 SYGVKD. This CDR3 spans 14 amino acids. CDR3 sequence: CAISETFNTRELFF. The CDR3 coding sequence is TGTGCCATCAGTGAAACTTTCAACACCCGGGAGCTGTTTTTT.

V usage is TRBV19 and J usage is TRBJ1-1; 9 positions match TRBD1. CDR1 and CDR2 (germline): LNHDA, SQIVND (reference sequence). CDR3 length equals 14 residues. V lost 8 bases, J lost 8 bases, and 12 bases stayed unmatched. The CDR3 spells CASGRPGTGLEAFF. The CDR3, as DNA: TGTGCCAGTGGGCGTCCCGGGACAGGGTTGGAAGCTTTCTTT. Drawing the rest from reference TRBV19 and TRBJ1-1, the complete variable domain is DGGITQSPKYLFRKEGQNVTLSCEQNLNHDAMYWYRQDPGQGLRLIYYSQIVNDFQKGDIAEGYSVSREKKESFPLTVTSAQKNPTAFYLCASGRPGTGLEAFFGQGTRLTVV.

In its sample, this clonotype was seen a few times. The chain links TRBV2 to TRBJ2-3; tentative D call: TRBD1 (5 bases). In germline, CDR1 is SNHLY, CDR2 FYNNEI. The CDR3 runs 15 residues. Trimming stripped 5 bases from V and 4 bases from J, with 16 bases between. CDR3: CASSLSDRYSDTQYF. Written as DNA, the CDR3 is TGTGCCAGCAGTTTATCAGACAGATATTCAGATACGCAGTATTTT. The full variable domain, with the rest looked up from reference TRBV2 and TRBJ2-3, is EPEVTQTPSHQVTQMGQEVILRCVPISNHLYFYWYRQILGQKVEFLVSFYNNEISEKSEIFDDQFSVERPDGSNFTLKIRSTKLEDSAMYFCASSLSDRYSDTQYFGPGTRLTVL.

The genes are TRBV28 and TRBJ2-1; TRBD1 aligns across 8 bases. Germline V gives CDR1 MDHEN, CDR2 SYDVKM. The CDR3 runs to 16 residues. With V trimmed by 2 bases and J by 4 bases, 7 bases remained unmatched. CDR3 coding DNA: TGTGCCAGCAGTTTACAGGGGGCGGCGAGGTACAATGAGCAGTTCTTC. It specifies CASSLQGAARYNEQFF.

This clonotype was found many times. The rearrangement joins TRBV20-1 to TRBJ2-2; TRBD1 agrees at 10 bases. Germline V gene sequence: CDR1 DFQATT, CDR2 SNEGSKA (reference sequence). CDR3 size: 15 residues. V trimming: 7 bases; J trimming: 4 bases; junction bases outside the gene matches: 9. CDR3 nucleotides: TGCAGTGTTCCGAAGGGACAGGGGCTCACCGGGGAGCTGTTTTTT. Residues: CSVPKGQGLTGELFF.

The sample holds many counts of this clonotype. The J gene is TRBJ2-1, the V gene TRBV20-1; 10 bases map to TRBD2. Germline V gene data show CDR1 as DFQATT and CDR2 as SNEGSKA (reference sequence). This CDR3 region has 15 residues. Unmatched junction bases numbered 2, after V lost 2 bases and J lost 1 base. The CDR3: CSARLAGASYNEQFF. The CDR3, as DNA: TGCAGTGCTAGACTAGCGGGGGCGTCCTACAATGAGCAGTTCTTC.

The chain combines TRBV28 with TRBJ2-7, with D maybe TRBD2 (6 bases). Trimming took 2 bases from V and 3 from J, leaving 11 bases between them. CDR3 length: 14 residues. The germline gives CDR1 MDHEN, CDR2 SYDVKM. The CDR3 nucleotides are TGTGCCAGCAGTTTACGGGGGAGCGGCTACGAGCAGTACTTC. Translating gives CASSLRGSGYEQYF.

The chain recombines TRBV4-1 with TRBJ2-7, with 10 bases lining up with TRBD1. Unmatched junction bases numbered 6, after V lost 1 base and J lost 6 bases. CDR1 and CDR2 from the germline V gene are MGHRA and YSYEKL. This CDR3 spans 15 amino acids. The CDR3 spells CASSQAQTGGFEQYF. As DNA, the CDR3 is TGCGCCAGCAGCCAAGCCCAGACAGGGGGCTTCGAGCAGTACTTC.

The chain links TRBV20-1 to TRBJ2-2; TRBD2 aligns across 8 bases. The CDR3 extends over 15 amino acids. In germline, CDR1 is DFQATT, CDR2 SNEGSKA (reference sequence). J lost 1 base, V lost 2 bases, and 3 bases had no gene match. CDR3 in DNA: TGCAGTGCTAGAAACAGCGGGGGGAACACCGGGGAGCTGTTTTTT. As protein: CSARNSGGNTGELFF.

This clonotype occurred a few times. The V call is TRBV6-1, the J call TRBJ1-5; 11 bases agree with TRBD1. V gave up 7 bases and J gave up 4 bases; unmatched junction bases: 6. The length of the CDR3 is 15 residues. CDR1 MNHNS and CDR2 SASEGT come from the germline V gene. The CDR3 DNA is TGTGCCAGCACTACGGACAGGGGGCCTAATCAGCCCCAGCATTTT. Translated, it gives CASTTDRGPNQPQHF.

V and J are TRBV6-1 and TRBJ2-7; 9 bases map to TRBD2. V shed 6 bases and J 5 bases; nucleotides not matched to a gene: 5. In germline, CDR1 is MNHNS, CDR2 SASEGT. The CDR3 covers 13 residues. CDR3 in amino acids: CASRGTSHNEQYF. The CDR3 DNA reads as TGTGCCAGCAGGGGGACTAGCCACAACGAGCAGTACTTC.

This clonotype has a handful of counts. The rearrangement uses TRBV5-6 and TRBJ2-2; D assignment may be TRBD1 or TRBD2 (5 bases each). V was trimmed by 2 bases and J by 5 bases, leaving 13 bases between them. Per germline, CDR1 SGHDT and CDR2 YYEEEE. The CDR3 runs to 15 residues. CDR3 amino acids: CASSFQVGRTGELFF. As DNA, the CDR3 is TGTGCCAGCAGCTTCCAGGTGGGACGGACCGGGGAGCTGTTTTTT.

Many counts were recorded for this clonotype. This sequence joins TRBV10-3 and TRBJ2-5; no definite D call. Trimming removed 5 bases at V and 5 bases at J, with 12 bases between. The CDR3 spans 13 residues. CDR1 is ENHRY, CDR2 SYGVKD, per germline. The CDR3: CAISFRLGETQYF. The CDR3 DNA reads as TGTGCCATCAGTTTTAGGCTCGGGGAGACCCAGTACTTC.

Many counts were recorded for this clonotype. CDR3 loop: CASSLDFGSTEAFF. The CDR3 DNA is TGTGCCAGCAGCTTAGACTTCGGAAGCACTGAAGCTTTCTTT. The chain combines TRBV7-2 with TRBJ1-1, with D uncertain. Trimming left V 1 base short and J 4 bases short, with 10 bases between. Germline CDR1 reads SGHTA; CDR2 reads FQGNSA. The length of the CDR3 is 14 residues.

The V and J genes are TRBV5-1 and TRBJ2-1; D unclear. CDR3 length equals 16 residues. V was trimmed by 2 bases and J by 0 bases, leaving 12 bases between them. Germline V gives CDR1 SGHRS, CDR2 YFSETQ. CDR3 DNA sequence: TGCGCCAGCAGCTTAATGTTCACCGGCTCCTACAATGAGCAGTTCTTC. It codes for CASSLMFTGSYNEQFF.

This clonotype was seen a few times. The CDR3, as DNA: TGTGCCATCAGTGAGTCAAAGGACAGCTCCTACAATGAGCAGTTCTTC. Protein product: CAISESKDSSYNEQFF. The V call is TRBV10-3, the J call TRBJ2-1; TRBD1 might be the D (6 bases). Trimming removed 0 bases at V and 0 bases at J, with 9 bases between. Germline-derived CDR1 and CDR2 are ENHRY and SYGVKD. The CDR3 runs to 16 residues.

This clonotype occurred a few times. The genes are TRBV5-8 and TRBJ2-7, with D perhaps given as TRBD1 or TRBD2 (5 bases each). The germline gives CDR1 SGHTS, CDR2 YDEGEE. Trimming shortened V by 4 bases and J by 5 bases, and 22 bases separated the two germline ends. The CDR3 is 16 amino acids. The DNA for the CDR3 is TGTGCCAGCAGCCCCGGGGCGAGGAATAGTATGAACGAGCAGTACTTC. Amino acid sequence: CASSPGARNSMNEQYF.

In regard to this clonotype: A much bigger clone sits one base away, suggesting this may be a read error. The V gene is TRBV5-1, the J gene TRBJ2-3, with 8 bases fitting TRBD2. Germline values: CDR1 SGHRS, CDR2 YFSETQ. This CDR3 has 16 residues. As DNA, the CDR3 is TGCGCCAGCAGCTCCCAGCGGGAGACTAGCACAGATGCGCAGTATTTT. Its protein is CASSSQRETSTDAQYF.

This clonotype has a count of ten or more. The chain combines TRBV24-1 with TRBJ2-1, with 7 bases aligning to TRBD2. Germline values: CDR1 KGHDR, CDR2 SFDVKD. The CDR3 length is 16 residues. After removal of 9 bases from V and 0 bases from J, the junction contained 10 bases not matched to a gene. The DNA of the CDR3 is TGTGCCACCCCATTAGCGGGTGGGAGCTCCTACAATGAGCAGTTCTTC. Translated, it gives CATPLAGGSSYNEQFF.